Below are 4 T cell receptor beta chains sequenced from a single sample in a study of regulatory T cells in long-lasting Graves disease. Assembly of TCR beta libraries relied on iRepertoire HTBI primers together with Arm-PCR of CDR3 regions. MiXCR, applied by TCRdb to the multiplex PCR reads, yields one record per CDR3 protein. Of 560,000 or so distinct CDR3 sequences listed, roughly 16% were seen once; the top ten hold approximately 12%. This sample's time point: newly diagnosed GD, antithyroid drugs for less than 3 months. Making the TCR library involved RNA that had been extracted from PBMCs. These data are also associated with another study on T cells in Graves' hyperthyroidism and ophthalmopathy.

This sample comprised peripheral blood mononuclear cells (PBMCs), obtained at new diagnosis, from a patient treated with antithyroid drugs. The receptors stem from a man aged 18 to 30 with Graves disease.

This clonotype has only a few counts. The V call is TRBV20-1, the J call TRBJ1-4; no clear D. The length of the CDR3 is 14 residues. Germline V lookup: CDR1 DFQATT, CDR2 SNEGSKA (reference sequence). Trimming shortened V by 1 base and J by 8 bases, and 14 bases separated the two germline ends. The CDR3 bases are TGCAGTGCTAGAGCAAGGGAAATGTTCGAAAAACTGTTTTTT. Translated: CSARAREMFEKLFF.

This clonotype was seen ten or more times. The V gene is TRBV6-2 or TRBV6-3, the J gene TRBJ2-1; 10 positions agree with TRBD2. The CDR3 runs 19 residues. The V segment lost 2 bases and the J segment 0 bases; nucleotides outside the gene matches: 10. CDR1 and CDR2 (germline): MNHEY, SVGEGT. CDR3: CASSYNPGLAPSSYNEQFF. CDR3 in DNA: TGTGCCAGCAGTTACAACCCGGGACTAGCGCCGAGCTCCTACAATGAGCAGTTCTTC.

This clonotype was picked up a small number of times. The rearrangement links TRBV18 to TRBJ1-3; no reliable D call. Germline V CDR1 and CDR2: KGHSH, LQKENI. The V gene lost 0 bases and the J gene lost 0 bases, with 12 bases spanning the gap. This CDR3 comprises 17 residues. The CDR3 DNA sequence: TGTGCCAGCTCACCACCGGGGAGGAGGATCTCTGGAAACACCATATATTTT. This translates into CASSPPGRRISGNTIYF.

The rearrangement links TRBV20-1 to TRBJ1-2, with TRBD1 as a possible D gene (6 bases). Germline V gene sequence: CDR1 DFQATT, CDR2 SNEGSKA (reference sequence). CDR3 size: 15 residues. The V end was cut by 0 bases, the J end by 3 bases, with 14 bases between. CDR3 sequence reads: CSARDRGGGDYGYTF. In DNA form, the CDR3 reads TGCAGTGCTAGAGATCGCGGGGGCGGGGACTATGGCTACACCTTC.